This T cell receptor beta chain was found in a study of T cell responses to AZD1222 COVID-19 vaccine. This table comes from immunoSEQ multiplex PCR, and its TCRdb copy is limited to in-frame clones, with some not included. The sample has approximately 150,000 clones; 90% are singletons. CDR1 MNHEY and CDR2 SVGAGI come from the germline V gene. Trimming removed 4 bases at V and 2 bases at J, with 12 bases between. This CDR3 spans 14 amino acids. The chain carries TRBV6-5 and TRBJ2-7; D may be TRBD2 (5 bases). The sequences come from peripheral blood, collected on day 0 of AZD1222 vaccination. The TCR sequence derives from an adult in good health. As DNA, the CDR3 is TGTGCCAGCAGTTGGGCCGGGATGACCTACGAGCAGTACTTC. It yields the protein CASSWAGMTYEQYF.